This T cell receptor (beta chain) was documented in a study of identical twins. The trim removed 4 bases at V and 3 bases at J, leaving 5 bases unmatched. From germline, CDR1 is SQVTM and CDR2 ANQGSEA. This CDR3 has 14 residues. TCRdb re-called the 5' RACE reads through MiXCR, storing one row per CDR3 protein. The repertoire holds a few hundred thousand distinct CDR3 sequences, 7.5% to 10% seen once, with roughly 3% in the top ten. These same records also appear under a second study, on yellow fever vaccine responses in identical twins.

The chain uses TRBV29-1 and TRBJ2-7; 11 bases map to TRBD2. The sequencing sample was made of PBMCs. This receptor was obtained from a woman aged 18-29 years in good health. The CDR3 loop is CSVGSSGGIYEQYF. For the CDR3, the DNA is TGCAGCGTTGGGTCTAGCGGGGGGATCTACGAGCAGTACTTC.